This TCR beta chain derives from a study of read filtering for tumor transcriptome and immune sequencing. Overall study context: By R-ISS, stages I, II and III held about 8, 17 and 7 patients. Study-wide results and limits: Without single-read clonotypes, shared clonotype proportions correlated more between IR-seq and RNA-seq.

Molecular barcoded adaptors covering alpha/delta and beta/gamma chains were used on about 0.4 ug RNA. Each CDR3 protein is one row after TCRdb ran MiXCR on the reads. The profile shows approximately 90,000 distinct CDR3 sequences, over 9% of them singletons. Turning to this clonotype: Its antigen is undetermined. This sequence may be a read error, since a much larger clone differs from it by one base.

The receptor was derived from a donor at least 40 years old with multiple myeloma. The material sequenced was a population of CD138-negative cells sorted from bone marrow.

CDR3 amino acids: CATKRADTRYF. DNA for the CDR3: TGTGCCACCAAGAGGGCAGATACGCGGTATTTT. This sequence joins TRBV6-1 and TRBJ2-3; perhaps TRBD2 as D (5 bases). The germline V gene encodes CDR1 MNHNS and CDR2 SASEGT. The CDR3 has 11 residues.